Listed below are T cell receptor beta chains from one sample, sequenced in a study of T cells in Graves' hyperthyroidism and ophthalmopathy. TCRdb ran MiXCR on the multiplex PCR reads and lists one entry per CDR3 protein. This table has around 600,000 distinct CDR3 sequences, about 14% appearing once. The sequencing input was blood. These receptors all stem from a woman aged 45-60 years with Graves' ophthalmopathy. The CDR3 runs from the conserved cysteine through the conserved F or W. Fields, in order: V gene, clone size, J gene, D gene, CDR3 protein, CDR3 DNA. A D gene is named only where the DNA matches it firmly. Size is omitted from some rows. Given values are once, few, many or a class for expanded clones.

TRBV12-3/TRBV12-4	many	TRBJ2-5	TRBD2	CASTTIRLAGEIETQYF	TGTGCCAGCACCACCATCAGACTAGCGGGGGAAATAGAGACCCAGTACTTC
TRBV7-3	.	TRBJ1-2	.	CASSLGGGLDGYTF	TGTGCCAGCAGCTTAGGGGGGGGTTTAGATGGCTACACCTTC
TRBV7-9	few	TRBJ1-2	TRBD1	CASSENPGGAEGYTF	TGTGCCAGCAGCGAAAACCCAGGGGGCGCGGAGGGCTACACCTTC
TRBV27	.	TRBJ1-2	TRBD1	CASTQGQGRTNYGYTF	TGTGCCAGCACCCAAGGACAGGGGAGAACTAACTATGGCTACACCTTC
TRBV27	.	TRBJ2-7	TRBD1	CASSLYRTGNYEQYF	TGTGCCAGCAGTTTATATAGGACAGGGAACTACGAGCAGTACTTC
TRBV27	many	TRBJ2-7	.	CASSLKGGTYEQYF	TGTGCCAGCAGTTTAAAAGGCGGAACCTACGAGCAGTACTTC
TRBV11-1	.	TRBJ2-1	TRBD2	CASSPGLAYGNEQFF	TGTGCCAGCAGCCCGGGACTAGCGTACGGCAATGAGCAGTTCTTC
TRBV4-1	.	TRBJ2-2	.	CASSSTGTRVAGELFF	TGCGCCAGCAGCAGCACCGGGACTCGGGTGGCCGGGGAGCTGTTTTTT
TRBV5-1	many	TRBJ2-1	TRBD2	CASSLVGTSYNEQFF	TGCGCCAGCAGCTTGGTAGGGACTAGTTATAATGAGCAGTTCTTC
TRBV28	.	TRBJ2-1	.	CASRLGLGQYNEQFF	TGTGCCAGCAGATTAGGGTTAGGACAATACAATGAGCAGTTCTTC
TRBV29-1	many	TRBJ2-1	TRBD2	CSVGIAGGPNEQFF	TGCAGCGTTGGGATAGCGGGAGGGCCGAATGAGCAGTTCTTC
TRBV20-1	many	TRBJ2-7	.	CSAPSWVGHEQYF	TGCAGTGCTCCAAGCTGGGTCGGCCACGAGCAGTACTTC
TRBV28	.	TRBJ1-3	.	CASSSQGLHSGNTIYF	TGTGCCAGCAGTTCCCAGGGGCTCCACTCTGGAAACACCATATATTTT
TRBV28	many	TRBJ2-3	.	CASLATDTQYF	TGTGCCAGTCTTGCTACAGATACGCAGTATTTT
TRBV20-1	many	TRBJ2-1	TRBD2	CSASGRARYNEQFF	TGCAGTGCTAGCGGGAGGGCACGCTACAATGAGCAGTTCTTC
TRBV20-1	many	TRBJ1-1	.	CSARGGATTEAFF	TGCAGTGCTAGAGGGGGGGCGACCACTGAAGCTTTCTTT
TRBV6-2/TRBV6-3	many	TRBJ2-1	TRBD2	CASSYSRGGYNEQFF	TGTGCCAGCAGTTACTCCCGCGGGGGGTACAATGAGCAGTTCTTC
TRBV19	.	TRBJ2-3	TRBD2	CASSILAGDTQYF	TGTGCCAGTAGTATACTAGCGGGAGATACGCAGTATTTT
TRBV4-1	.	TRBJ2-7	TRBD2	CASSQEPSGYRYEQYF	TGCGCCAGCAGCCAAGAACCTAGCGGGTACCGGTACGAGCAGTACTTC
TRBV7-2	many	TRBJ1-1	.	CASSLQEKGRTFF	TGTGCCAGCAGCTTACAGGAAAAAGGGCGGACTTTCTTT
TRBV6-1	.	TRBJ1-2	TRBD1	CASSDRTGLDGYTF	TGTGCCAGCAGTGACCGGACAGGGTTGGATGGCTACACCTTC
TRBV28	many	TRBJ1-1	TRBD1	CASSPYPQGFTEAFF	TGTGCCAGCAGTCCCTACCCACAGGGGTTCACTGAAGCTTTCTTT
TRBV5-4	.	TRBJ2-3	TRBD2	CASSAQVAGGADTQYF	TGTGCCAGCAGCGCCCAGGTGGCGGGAGGGGCAGATACGCAGTATTTT
TRBV29-1	many	TRBJ2-3	TRBD2	CSVVTSGGTDTQYF	TGCAGCGTTGTGACTAGCGGGGGCACAGATACGCAGTATTTT
TRBV7-2	many	TRBJ2-2	.	CASSRELAALNTGELFF	TGTGCCAGCAGCCGCGAATTAGCCGCCCTTAACACCGGGGAGCTGTTTTTT
TRBV28	.	TRBJ2-3	.	CASGSWDTQYF	TGTGCCAGCGGGAGTTGGGATACGCAGTATTTT
TRBV30	many	TRBJ2-1	.	CAWSVLQLSNEQFF	TGTGCCTGGAGTGTACTGCAGCTAAGCAATGAGCAGTTCTTC
TRBV29-1	once	TRBJ2-7	.	CSVVMNPGWNEQYF	TGCAGCGTTGTCATGAATCCAGGGTGGAACGAGCAGTACTTC
TRBV4-1	many	TRBJ2-7	.	CASSQVVASEQYF	TGCGCCAGCAGCCAAGTTGTCGCTTCCGAGCAGTACTTC
TRBV4-3	.	TRBJ2-1	TRBD2	CASSQDRLAVYNEQFF	TGCGCCAGCAGCCAAGACAGACTAGCGGTCTACAATGAGCAGTTCTTC
TRBV30	few	TRBJ1-5	.	CASKNGQGHEPQHF	TGTGCCAGTAAAAATGGGCAGGGCCACGAGCCCCAGCATTTT
TRBV6-6	many	TRBJ2-1	.	CASSYGASSYNEQFF	TGTGCCAGCAGTTACGGGGCAAGCTCCTACAATGAGCAGTTCTTC
TRBV9	.	TRBJ1-3	TRBD1	CASSVGDRGNTIYF	TGTGCCAGCAGCGTAGGGGACAGGGGAAACACCATATATTTT
TRBV28	.	TRBJ2-7	.	CASSLSAPGVRNYEQYF	TGTGCCAGCAGTTTAAGTGCTCCGGGGGTCCGAAACTACGAGCAGTACTTC
TRBV30	.	TRBJ2-4	.	CAWSPGLKSIQYF	TGTGCCTGGTCCCCGGGACTCAAAAGCATTCAGTACTTC
TRBV7-8	.	TRBJ2-1	TRBD1	CASSVTAGTGNEQFF	TGTGCCAGCAGCGTGACCGCCGGGACAGGGAATGAGCAGTTCTTC
TRBV7-2	.	TRBJ2-1	TRBD2	CASSPRRTRRYNEQFF	TGTGCCAGCAGCCCTAGGCGGACTAGAAGATACAATGAGCAGTTCTTC
TRBV20-1	.	TRBJ2-2	TRBD2	CSARDPGTSVTGELFF	TGCAGTGCTAGAGACCCCGGGACTAGCGTCACCGGGGAGCTGTTTTTT
TRBV27	many	TRBJ2-1	.	CASSFIANEQFF	TGTGCCAGCAGTTTCATAGCAAATGAGCAGTTCTTC
TRBV7-2	few	TRBJ1-1	.	CASSPNSKLRAFF	TGTGCCAGCAGCCCCAATTCTAAGCTTAGGGCTTTCTTT
TRBV7-9	many	TRBJ2-7	TRBD2	CASSSTSGKFYEQYF	TGTGCCAGCAGCTCCACTAGCGGGAAGTTTTACGAGCAGTACTTC
TRBV5-1	few	TRBJ2-2	TRBD2	CASSLAGTSGSFKTGELFF	TGCGCCAGCAGCTTGGCCGGGACTAGCGGGAGTTTTAAGACCGGGGAGCTGTTTTTT
TRBV6-2/TRBV6-3	.	TRBJ1-1	TRBD1	CASSYPGQMPSEAFF	TGTGCCAGCAGTTACCCGGGACAGATGCCATCCGAAGCTTTCTTT
TRBV3-1	.	TRBJ1-2	.	CASTYDSPYGYTF	TGTGCCAGCACCTACGACAGTCCCTATGGCTACACCTTC
TRBV28	many	TRBJ2-1	.	CASSQNLGHNYNEQFF	TGTGCCAGCAGCCAAAATCTGGGACACAATTACAATGAGCAGTTCTTC
TRBV18	.	TRBJ2-3	TRBD1	CASSPRTGTDTDTQYF	TGTGCCAGCTCACCCAGAACCGGGACAGACACAGATACGCAGTATTTT
TRBV28	.	TRBJ2-3	.	CASSLPRAISQYF	TGTGCCAGCAGTCTACCTAGGGCGATTTCGCAGTATTTT
TRBV20-1	many	TRBJ2-1	TRBD1	CSARPRDRGYNEQFF	TGCAGTGCTAGACCTCGGGACAGGGGCTACAATGAGCAGTTCTTC
TRBV28	many	TRBJ1-5	.	CASKLWGGGYSNQPQHF	TGTGCCAGCAAACTATGGGGCGGCGGGTATAGCAATCAGCCCCAGCATTTT
TRBV28	few	TRBJ2-1	TRBD1	CASSLSPTFDRGLGNEQFF	TGTGCCAGCAGTTTATCCCCAACCTTTGACAGGGGGCTCGGGAATGAGCAGTTCTTC
TRBV7-2	.	TRBJ1-3	.	CASSLASGVSGNTIYF	TGTGCCAGCAGCTTAGCGTCAGGAGTCTCTGGAAACACCATATATTTT
TRBV7-9	many	TRBJ2-7	.	CASSSGHLLYEQYF	TGTGCCAGCAGCTCCGGACACCTCCTTTACGAGCAGTACTTC
TRBV11-2	many	TRBJ2-1	TRBD2	CASSLEPAGVDNEQFF	TGTGCCAGCAGCTTAGAGCCAGCGGGGGTCGACAATGAGCAGTTCTTC
TRBV27	.	TRBJ1-3	.	CASSLGPPSGNTIYF	TGTGCCAGCAGTTTAGGGCCACCCTCTGGAAACACCATATATTTT
TRBV6-1	.	TRBJ2-1	TRBD2	CASSRLAAINEQFF	TGTGCCAGCAGTAGACTAGCGGCGATCAATGAGCAGTTCTTC
TRBV10-3	many	TRBJ1-1	TRBD1	CAIRDRGLLDTEAFF	TGTGCCATCAGAGACAGGGGGCTGCTGGACACTGAAGCTTTCTTT
TRBV5-8	many	TRBJ1-1	.	CASSLAATDMNTEAFF	TGTGCCAGCAGCTTGGCGGCCACAGATATGAACACTGAAGCTTTCTTT
TRBV6-1	.	TRBJ2-1	TRBD1	CASSEWGTAMGVYNEQFF	TGTGCCAGCAGTGAATGGGGGACAGCCATGGGGGTATACAATGAGCAGTTCTTC
TRBV7-9	many	TRBJ2-7	.	CASSFYGAEQYF	TGTGCCAGCAGCTTTTACGGGGCCGAGCAGTACTTC
TRBV7-9	.	TRBJ2-1	.	CASSQGEGIEQFF	TGTGCCAGCAGTCAGGGGGAGGGGATTGAGCAGTTCTTC